The 30 T cell receptor beta chains given below trace back to one sample, sequenced in a study of shared clonotypes between healthy human individuals. Naive CD8 populations comprised CD45RO-negative cells positively selected for CCR7, excluding terminally differentiated effector memory CD45RA+ cells. The data were produced by immunoSEQ multiplex PCR, yet TCRdb's version contains in-frame clones alone and is incomplete. The sample has roughly 2.1 million clones; about 92% are singletons. The material sequenced was naive CD8+ T cells from PBMCs. These receptors all stem from a man younger than 30 in good health. Some clones in this sample may be carry-over from other donors' samples.

This rearrangement joins TRBV6-5 to TRBJ2-7; D unclear. The CDR3 spans 13 residues. Looked up from germline, CDR1 is MNHEY and CDR2 is SVGAGI. V shed 0 bases and J shed 4 bases, with 7 bases lying between them. CDR3 coding DNA: TGTGCCAGCAGTTACTCCCCCCAGTACGAGCAGTACTTC. It is translated as CASSYSPQYEQYF.

This sequence joins TRBV7-7 and TRBJ2-1, with a possible D match to TRBD2 (5 bases). This CDR3 contains 15 residues. Per the germline V gene, CDR1 is SSHAT and CDR2 is FNYEAQ (reference sequence). Trimming left V 4 bases short and J 2 bases short, with 12 bases between. The CDR3 sequence is CASSSTRVTYNEQFF. The CDR3 DNA reads as TGTGCCAGCAGCTCTACTAGAGTCACCTACAATGAGCAGTTCTTC.

The V gene is TRBV7-6, the J gene TRBJ2-3; 8 nucleotides match TRBD2. This CDR3 contains 15 residues. Germline values: CDR1 SGHVS, CDR2 FNYEAQ. V shed 5 bases and J 5 bases; nucleotides not matched to a gene: 9. The CDR3 DNA follows: TGTGCCAGCAGCCTACTAGCGGCCCGCGGAGATACGCAGTATTTT. Protein product: CASSLLAARGDTQYF.

CDR3 sequence: CASSSESGTANYGYTF. The CDR3 bases are TGTGCCAGCAGCTCAGAATCCGGGACGGCGAACTATGGCTACACCTTC. The chain joins TRBV5-8 to TRBJ1-2; possibly TRBD1 for D (5 bases). The CDR3 consists of 16 residues. The germline V gene encodes CDR1 SGHTS and CDR2 YDEGEE. Trimming took 3 bases from V and 2 from J, leaving 17 bases between them.

V and J are TRBV5-1 and TRBJ2-7; 7 nucleotides match TRBD2. The CDR3 has 15 residues. J gave up 7 bases and V 3 bases, and 13 bases lay outside the gene matches. CDR1 is SGHRS and CDR2 is YFSETQ in the germline V gene. CDR3 bases: TGCGCCAGCAGCTCCTCATCAGGGAGGGATGGGGAGCAGTACTTC. Translated: CASSSSSGRDGEQYF.

V is TRBV7-2 and J is TRBJ2-2; D not resolved. The V gene lost 1 base and the J gene lost 1 base, with 13 bases spanning the gap. This CDR3 comprises 17 residues. Germline V lookup: CDR1 SGHTA, CDR2 FQGNSA. The CDR3 protein is CASSLGSGPWNTGELFF. Written as DNA, the CDR3 is TGTGCCAGCAGCTTAGGGTCTGGGCCTTGGAACACCGGGGAGCTGTTTTTT.

The V and J genes are TRBV5-8 and TRBJ2-2; TRBD2 aligns across 13 bases. J lost 7 bases, V lost 2 bases, and 5 bases had no gene match. This CDR3 region has 16 residues. Germline V gene lookup returns CDR1 SGHTS and CDR2 YDEGEE. The CDR3 sequence is CASSLGLAGVIGELFF. The CDR3 DNA follows: TGTGCCAGCAGCTTAGGACTAGCGGGAGTGATCGGGGAGCTGTTTTTT.

The chain carries TRBV9 and TRBJ1-2; D call uncertain. The germline CDR1 and CDR2 sequences are SGDLS and YYNGEE. The CDR3 contains 16 residues. The V end lost 2 bases, the J end lost 8 bases, and 22 bases lay between the germline ends. The CDR3 DNA reads as TGTGCCAGCAGCGTTACCTCGGGTGTTGGATGGAACGGCTACACCTTC. Translating it yields CASSVTSGVGWNGYTF. Supplemented by reference TRBV9 and TRBJ1-2, the full variable domain reads DSGVTQTPKHLITATGQRVTLRCSPRSGDLSVYWYQQSLDQGLQFLIQYYNGEERAKGNILERFSAQQFPDLHSELNLSSLELGDSALYFCASSVTSGVGWNGYTFGSGTRLTVV.

The chain uses TRBV2 and TRBJ2-5; TRBD2 agrees at 11 bases. From germline, CDR1 is SNHLY and CDR2 FYNNEI. Trimming at V came to 8 bases and at J to 5 bases, leaving 10 bases not matched to a gene. The CDR3 totals 15 residues. The CDR3 loop is CASRKASGRSETQYF. The CDR3 DNA reads TGTGCCAGCCGGAAGGCTAGCGGGAGGAGTGAGACCCAGTACTTC.

The gene calls are TRBV7-9 and TRBJ2-5, with a weak D call TRBD2 (6 bases). The CDR3 sequence is 13 residues long. CDR1 is SEHNR and CDR2 is FQNEAQ in the germline V gene (reference sequence). V was pared by 5 bases and J by 9 bases, with 16 bases between. The CDR3 protein is CASSTDGWEAQYF. CDR3 sequence (DNA): TGTGCCAGCAGCACGGACGGGTGGGAGGCCCAGTACTTC.

This clone has a handful of counts. V is TRBV30 and J is TRBJ1-5; no clear D. Germline values: CDR1 GTSNPN, CDR2 SVGIG (reference sequence). V lost 0 bases and J lost 3, with 9 bases in between. CDR3 length: 14 amino acids. The CDR3 DNA reads as TGTGCCTGGAGTGTCTCCAGGCTCAATCAGCCCCAGCATTTT. Its protein product is CAWSVSRLNQPQHF.

V is TRBV11-1 and J is TRBJ2-1; TRBD2 aligns across 7 bases. The V gene end was trimmed by 1 base and the J gene end by 9 bases; junction bases not matched to a gene: 9. Per the germline V gene, CDR1 is SGHAT and CDR2 is FQDESV (reference sequence). This CDR3 comprises 15 residues. The CDR3 DNA reads TGTGCCAGCAGCTTAGGCGGGAGCTGGGATGTTGAGCAGTTCTTC. Translation: CASSLGGSWDVEQFF.

With respect to this clone: Other nucleotide sequences in the sample specify the same CDR3. The chain joins TRBV2 to TRBJ2-7; possibly TRBD1 or TRBD2 for D (5 bases each). The germline CDR1 and CDR2 sequences are SNHLY and FYNNEI. The CDR3 runs to 12 residues. Trimming shortened V by 4 bases and J by 2 bases, and 6 bases separated the two germline ends. The CDR3 DNA is TGTGCCAGCAGTGCGGGACCCTACGAGCAGTACTTC. Its protein product is CASSAGPYEQYF.

This clone was observed a single time. The V and J genes are TRBV6-1 and TRBJ1-3; no clear D gene. This CDR3 is 14 amino acids long. The germline V and J ends were trimmed by 3 bases and 4 bases, with 10 bases remaining between them. CDR1 is MNHNS, CDR2 SASEGT, per germline. For the CDR3, the DNA is TGTGCCAGCAGTGATTGGGTTTTCGGAAACACCATATATTTT. Translated: CASSDWVFGNTIYF.

This clone has more than one count but fewer than ten. The CDR3 sequence: CASSPSRGPGAFF. CDR3 DNA sequence: TGCGCCAGCAGCCCCAGCAGGGGGCCGGGAGCTTTCTTT. The chain combines TRBV4-1 with TRBJ1-1; 8 nucleotides line up with TRBD1. The germline gives CDR1 MGHRA, CDR2 YSYEKL. The CDR3 has 13 amino acids. V trimming: 4 bases; J trimming: 10 bases; junction bases outside the gene matches: 8.

The CDR3 is CASSQDSQASSYEQYF. The CDR3 DNA reads as TGTGCCAGCAGCCAAGATTCCCAGGCGAGCTCCTACGAGCAGTACTTC. The V and J genes are TRBV4-2 and TRBJ2-7; D gene unclear. Germline V gives CDR1 LGHNA, CDR2 YNFKEQ. This CDR3 has 16 amino acids. Trimming removed 0 bases from V and 0 bases from J, with 12 bases in between.

The V gene is TRBV28, the J gene TRBJ2-3; 9 nucleotides agree with TRBD2. The CDR3 is 20 amino acids. In germline, CDR1 is MDHEN, CDR2 SYDVKM. V lost 4 bases and J lost 0; bases outside the gene matches: 17. CDR3 protein: CASSSFAILIAGVSTDTQYF. CDR3 nucleotides: TGTGCCAGCAGTTCTTTCGCGATTCTGATAGCGGGAGTTAGCACAGATACGCAGTATTTT. Looking up the rest from reference TRBV28 and TRBJ2-3 gives the full variable domain: DVKVTQSSRYLVKRTGEKVFLECVQDMDHENMFWYRQDPGLGLRLIYFSYDVKMKEKGDIPEGYSVSREKKERFSLILESASTNQTSMYLCASSSFAILIAGVSTDTQYFGPGTRLTVL.

The chain links TRBV4-1 to TRBJ1-4; 7 bases are a match to TRBD1. In germline, CDR1 is MGHRA, CDR2 YSYEKL. V shed 1 base and J 5 bases; nucleotides not matched to a gene: 10. The CDR3 is 17 residues long. CDR3 region: CASSQVTQGGANEKLFF. Written as DNA, the CDR3 is TGCGCCAGCAGCCAAGTCACCCAGGGGGGGGCGAATGAAAAACTGTTTTTT.

This rearrangement joins TRBV27 to TRBJ2-7; tentatively, D is TRBD2 (6 bases). The V end lost 1 base, the J end lost 5 bases, and 24 bases lay between the germline ends. Germline values: CDR1 MNHEY, CDR2 SMNVEV (reference sequence). The CDR3 has 18 amino acids. CDR3 residues: CASSLLWRGGEGTNEQYF. The CDR3 bases are TGTGCCAGCAGTTTATTATGGCGGGGCGGTGAGGGTACCAACGAGCAGTACTTC.

This chain connects TRBV2 to TRBJ2-7; 13 bases agree with TRBD2. V trimming: 6 bases; J trimming: 6 bases; junction bases outside the gene matches: 8. The CDR3 contains 15 residues. Germline V CDR1 and CDR2: SNHLY, FYNNEI. CDR3 sequence: CASRVGLAGDLEQYF. The CDR3 nucleotides are TGTGCCAGCAGAGTCGGACTAGCGGGAGACCTCGAGCAGTACTTC.

The rearrangement joins TRBV7-8 to TRBJ2-2, with 12 bases fitting TRBD2. CDR1 and CDR2 from the germline V gene are SGHVS and FQNEAQ. The CDR3 contains 18 residues. V lost 1 base to trimming and J lost 1 base; unmatched junction nucleotides: 4. The chain's CDR3 is CASSLDELAGGNTGELFF. CDR3 DNA: TGTGCCAGCAGCTTAGACGAACTAGCGGGAGGGAACACCGGGGAGCTGTTTTTT.

CDR3 residues: CASSSLDGWSSYEQYF. The CDR3 nucleotides read TGTGCCAGCAGCTCATTAGACGGGTGGAGCTCCTACGAGCAGTACTTC. This rearrangement joins TRBV11-2 to TRBJ2-7; no clear D. CDR3 length: 16 residues. The germline CDR1 and CDR2 sequences are SGHAT and FQNNGV. V dropped 4 bases and J dropped 0 bases, with 16 bases sitting between them.

The chain uses TRBV7-9 and TRBJ2-1, with 8 bases fitting TRBD2. V was clipped by 10 bases and J by 7 bases; unmatched bases: 6. Germline CDR1 and CDR2: SEHNR and FQNEAQ (reference sequence). This CDR3 contains 12 residues. In DNA form, the CDR3 reads TGTGCCAAGACGAGCGGGAGTAATGAGCAGTTCTTC. It yields the protein CAKTSGSNEQFF.

The chain joins TRBV19 to TRBJ1-1; possible D gene TRBD1, 5 bases. The germline V and J ends were trimmed by 7 bases and 5 bases, with 17 bases remaining between them. Germline CDR1 LNHDA, CDR2 SQIVND (reference sequence). This CDR3 has 14 residues. CDR3 DNA sequence: TGTGCCAGTACCGGGCGGGGGTATTTGACTGAAGCTTTCTTT. The encoded protein is CASTGRGYLTEAFF.

Only a few counts were recorded for this clone. V is TRBV7-9 and J is TRBJ1-1, with D unresolved. The CDR3 totals 12 residues. The germline V gene has CDR1 SEHNR and CDR2 FQNEAQ (reference sequence). Between the trimmed V and J ends, which lost 1 base and 6 bases, there was a span of 6 bases. DNA of the CDR3: TGTGCCAGCAGCTTAGGGATCTCTGAAGCTTTCTTT. Its protein is CASSLGISEAFF. The full variable domain, its missing parts supplied by reference TRBV7-9 and TRBJ1-1, is DTGVSQNPRHKITKRGQNVTFRCDPISEHNRLYWYRQTLGQGPEFLTYFQNEAQLEKSRLLSDRFSAERPKGSFSTLEIQRTEQGDSAMYLCASSLGISEAFFGQGTRLTVV.

As concerns this clone: This specimen includes other DNA sequences encoding the same CDR3. V is TRBV7-9 and J is TRBJ2-3, with D possibly matching TRBD2 (5 bases). The CDR3 sequence is 14 residues long. Germline CDR1 SEHNR, CDR2 FQNEAQ (reference sequence). Trimming took off 1 base at V and 3 bases at J, with 8 bases between the two ends. The CDR3 protein is CASSLEEGTDTQYF. The CDR3 region has the DNA TGTGCCAGCAGCTTAGAAGAGGGAACAGATACGCAGTATTTT.

The chain couples TRBV7-2 to TRBJ1-2; D is possibly TRBD1 (5 bases). The CDR3 consists of 16 residues. The ends were cut back, 4 bases at V and 3 bases at J, with 18 bases in the middle. Germline V gives CDR1 SGHTA, CDR2 FQGNSA. The CDR3: CASSSVGEGEDYGYTF. The CDR3 DNA reads TGTGCCAGCAGCTCCGTAGGGGAGGGAGAGGACTATGGCTACACCTTC.

The chain joins TRBV7-9 to TRBJ1-1; TRBD1 aligns across 7 bases. Germline assignment: CDR1 SEHNR and CDR2 FQNEAQ (reference sequence). This CDR3 comprises 16 residues. The V gene end was trimmed by 4 bases and the J gene end by 2 bases; junction bases not matched to a gene: 10. CDR3 bases: TGTGCCAGCAGCTCGCCGGGACAGTCTCTTAACACTGAAGCTTTCTTT. Protein sequence: CASSSPGQSLNTEAFF.

V is TRBV11-1 and J is TRBJ2-2; D possibly matches TRBD1 or TRBD2 (5 bases each). This CDR3 is 17 amino acids long. The germline V and J ends were trimmed by 5 bases and 1 base, with 17 bases remaining between them. The germline gives CDR1 SGHAT, CDR2 FQDESV (reference sequence). This CDR3 reads CASSPLGEPRNTGELFF. The CDR3 region has the DNA TGTGCCAGCAGCCCTTTAGGGGAGCCGCGGAACACCGGGGAGCTGTTTTTT.

Remarks on this clone: Other DNA sequences in this specimen translate into the identical CDR3. The V call is TRBV10-3, the J call TRBJ2-7; no clear D gene. V was trimmed by 0 bases and J by 3 bases, leaving 3 bases between them. Germline values: CDR1 ENHRY, CDR2 SYGVKD. This CDR3 is 12 amino acids long. The CDR3 region has the DNA TGTGCCATCAGTGAGTCAATCTACGAGCAGTACTTC. Protein product: CAISESIYEQYF.